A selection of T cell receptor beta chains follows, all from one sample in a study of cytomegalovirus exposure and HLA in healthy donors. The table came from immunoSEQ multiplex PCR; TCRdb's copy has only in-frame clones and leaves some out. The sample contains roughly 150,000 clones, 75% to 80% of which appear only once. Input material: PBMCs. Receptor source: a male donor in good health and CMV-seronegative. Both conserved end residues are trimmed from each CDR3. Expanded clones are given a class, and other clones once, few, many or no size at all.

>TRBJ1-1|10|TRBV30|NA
AWTDMNTEAF
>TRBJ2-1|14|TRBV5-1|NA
ASSLEPGGNHNEQF
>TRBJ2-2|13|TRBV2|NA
ASSRRAGEAGELF
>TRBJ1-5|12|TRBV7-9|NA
ASSFRGSNQPQH
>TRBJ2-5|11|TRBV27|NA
ASRDLGEETQY
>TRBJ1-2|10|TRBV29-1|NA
SVDPIIYGYT
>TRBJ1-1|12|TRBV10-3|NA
AISQDRTGTEAF
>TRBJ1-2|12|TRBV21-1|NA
ASLAAGTYYGYT
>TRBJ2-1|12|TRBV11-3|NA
ASGAGGSYNEQF
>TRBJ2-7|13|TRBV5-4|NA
ASSTGTASSYEQY
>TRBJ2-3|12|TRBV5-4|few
ASSFGGSTDTQY
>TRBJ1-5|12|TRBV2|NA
ASATAYSNQPQH
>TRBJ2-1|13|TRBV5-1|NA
ASSLELAGANEQF
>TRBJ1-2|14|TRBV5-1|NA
ASSPGTGGPNYGYT
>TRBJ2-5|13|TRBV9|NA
ASSVAGGAWETQY
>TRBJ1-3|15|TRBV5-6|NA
ASSLQQGDFSGNTIY
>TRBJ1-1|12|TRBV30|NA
AWSALGADTEAF
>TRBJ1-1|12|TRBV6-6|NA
ASSYSEGNTEAF
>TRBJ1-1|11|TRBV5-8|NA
ASSFEGSWRAF
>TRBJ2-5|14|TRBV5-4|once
ASSLGYGVSQETQY
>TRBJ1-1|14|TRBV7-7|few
ASSKDRDRVNTEAF
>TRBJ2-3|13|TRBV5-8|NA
ASSLGDRGTDTQY
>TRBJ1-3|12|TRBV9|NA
ASSVATGMIPIY
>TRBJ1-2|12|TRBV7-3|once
ASSLTAGLDGYT
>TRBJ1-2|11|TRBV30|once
AGEGVTRYGYT
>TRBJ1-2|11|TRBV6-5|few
ASSYAGPIGYT
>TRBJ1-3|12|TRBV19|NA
ASSIRGSGNTIY
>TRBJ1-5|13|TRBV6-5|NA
ASSYSSVSNQPQH
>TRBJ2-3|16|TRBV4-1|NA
ASSQGRRLGGSGDTQY